This is a list of T cell receptor beta chains from one sample in a study of identifying expanded T cells in peripheral blood. Clones were sequenced by immunoSEQ multiplex PCR, and TCRdb holds only the in-frame ones, with some missing. The table has some 100,000 clones, approximately 88% seen once. Sequencing was done on a sample of blood. Receptors were obtained from a person between 18 and 70 years old in good health. CDR3s include the opening cysteine and the closing phenylalanine or tryptophan. A D gene is named only where the DNA matches it firmly. A clone size is listed for some rows: how often the clone was seen (once, few, many), or a class if it is expanded.

d_call,j_call,v_call,clone_size,cdr3_nt,cdr3_aa
NA,TRBJ1-3,TRBV6-6,NA,TGTGCCAGCAGCCCAACAGGGCTAGCTTTGGACACCATATATTTT,CASSPTGLALDTIYF
NA,TRBJ1-2,TRBV30,NA,TGTGCCTGGAGCGGCAGATTCTATGGCTACACCTTC,CAWSGRFYGYTF
TRBD1,TRBJ2-5,TRBV7-9,NA,TGTGCCAGCAGCACGGGACAGGCGGGGGAGACCCAGTACTTC,CASSTGQAGETQYF
NA,TRBJ1-4,TRBV5-6,NA,TGTGCCAGCAGCGTACTAAGTAATGAAAAACTGTTTTTT,CASSVLSNEKLFF
NA,TRBJ2-7,TRBV7-9,once,TGTGCCAGCAGCCCAGGAACGGCACACTCAGGCCACGAGCAGTACTTC,CASSPGTAHSGHEQYF
NA,TRBJ1-1,TRBV14,NA,TGTGCCAGCAGCCAATTTGACGGAGGGGGCACTGAAGCTTTCTTT,CASSQFDGGGTEAFF
TRBD1,TRBJ1-2,TRBV12-5,NA,TGTGCTAGTGGTTCCCCCACCGGCTACACAGGGGCCTATGGCTACACCTTC,CASGSPTGYTGAYGYTF
NA,TRBJ2-5,TRBV27,NA,TGTGCCAGCAGTCGAAGGACAGAAGAGACCCAGTACTTC,CASSRRTEETQYF
NA,TRBJ1-4,TRBV27,NA,TGTGCCAGCAGTTTAGACGGACAGCCTAATGAAAAACTGTTTTTT,CASSLDGQPNEKLFF
NA,TRBJ1-1,TRBV18,NA,TGTGCCAGCTCACCACCCGGCCAGCGGGGCACTGAAGCTTTCTTT,CASSPPGQRGTEAFF
NA,TRBJ1-2,TRBV25-1,NA,TGTGCCAGCAGTTTACACGATGTGGGGTTGGGAGGCTACACCTTC,CASSLHDVGLGGYTF
NA,TRBJ2-1,TRBV23-1,NA,TGCGCCAGCAGTCCCCTCCGGGGGAGAGACAATGAGCAGTTCTTC,CASSPLRGRDNEQFF
NA,TRBJ1-5,TRBV4-3,NA,TGCGCCAGCAGCCAATTCGTCGGAAGCAATCAGCCCCAGCATTTT,CASSQFVGSNQPQHF
NA,TRBJ1-2,TRBV7-2,NA,TGTGCCAGCAGCTTAGCAGGATCCTATGGCTACACCTTC,CASSLAGSYGYTF
NA,TRBJ1-1,TRBV7-7,NA,TGTGCCAGCAGCCGTGACAGGAACACTGAAGCTTTCTTT,CASSRDRNTEAFF
NA,TRBJ2-4,TRBV11-3,NA,TGTGCCAGCAGCTTAAATCAGGGTTTGGGCAAAAACATTCAGTACTTC,CASSLNQGLGKNIQYF
NA,TRBJ1-2,TRBV6-6,NA,TGTGCCAGCAGCTTACTGGGCAGTTCTAACTATGGCTACACCTTC,CASSLLGSSNYGYTF
NA,TRBJ2-7,TRBV2,NA,TGTGCCAGCAGGGGGTCTACCGGCGAGCAGTACTTC,CASRGSTGEQYF
TRBD1,TRBJ2-1,TRBV29-1,once,TGCAGCGTTGAAGACCGAATTAGATACAGGGGCGACAATGAGCAGTTCTTC,CSVEDRIRYRGDNEQFF
NA,TRBJ1-1,TRBV19,NA,TGTGCCAGTAGAAGGCTTCGGGAAGCTTTCTTT,CASRRLREAFF
NA,TRBJ1-1,TRBV11-3,NA,TGTGCCAGCAGCCCGCGAAAGGGGCCAGGGCCTGAAGCTTTCTTT,CASSPRKGPGPEAFF
TRBD1,TRBJ2-1,TRBV4-1,NA,TGCGCCAGCAGCCAACAGGGGGCGCGCGGGGAGCAGTTCTTC,CASSQQGARGEQFF
NA,TRBJ2-3,TRBV15,NA,TGTGCCACCAGCAGGAGGCAGGGAGGCACAGATACGCAGTATTTT,CATSRRQGGTDTQYF
TRBD1,TRBJ1-5,TRBV29-1,NA,TGCAGCGTTGGAGGGGGACAGGGTGGGAATCAGCCCCAGCATTTT,CSVGGGQGGNQPQHF
NA,TRBJ1-1,TRBV7-9,NA,TGTGCCAGCAGCTTAGGGGGGCAGAACACTGAAGCTTTCTTT,CASSLGGQNTEAFF
TRBD1,TRBJ1-1,TRBV18,NA,TGTGCCAGCTCACCAATCCAAGTGACAGGGAGTAACACTGAAGCTTTCTTT,CASSPIQVTGSNTEAFF
NA,TRBJ1-1,TRBV5-8,NA,TGTGCCAGCAGCTTGTTTAAGGCACCACCGGTCACTGAAGCTTTCTTT,CASSLFKAPPVTEAFF
TRBD1,TRBJ1-2,TRBV30,few,TGTGCCTGGAGTGTACCTCATTGGGGGGACAGGACTAACTATGGCTACACCTTC,CAWSVPHWGDRTNYGYTF
TRBD1,TRBJ1-5,TRBV6-5,few,TGTGCCAGCAGTCCGGGACAGGGGACTCAGCCCCAGCATTTT,CASSPGQGTQPQHF
NA,TRBJ2-1,TRBV7-9,NA,TGTGCCAGCAGCCCGGATTCGACCCCCTACAATGAGCAGTTCTTC,CASSPDSTPYNEQFF
NA,TRBJ1-2,TRBV30,NA,TGTGCCTGGAGTCCAGGGGAGAGATATGGCTACACCTTC,CAWSPGERYGYTF
NA,TRBJ2-5,TRBV4-2,NA,TGTGCCAGCAGCCAAGAGGGGGGGCAGGGTGTAAAGACCCAGTACTTC,CASSQEGGQGVKTQYF